One and the same sample provided the 20 T cell receptor beta chains below, sequenced in a study of blood T cell repertoires in COVID-19. Here immunoSEQ multiplex PCR was the method, and the copy in TCRdb shows in-frame clones only, minus some. The data hold 59,000 or so clones, with 82% observed a single time. The sample was peripheral blood. These receptors originate from a human donor in a cohort sampled during active COVID-19.

The V and J genes are TRBV6-5 and TRBJ2-5; possibly TRBD2 for D (7 bases). In germline, CDR1 is MNHEY, CDR2 SVGAGI. CDR3 length: 14 residues. Deletions cut 0 bases from V and 7 bases from J, with 12 bases between. This chain's CDR3 is CASSYSRGAGTQYF. The CDR3 DNA sequence: TGTGCCAGCAGTTACTCTCGGGGGGCAGGGACCCAGTACTTC.

The V gene is TRBV12-1, the J gene TRBJ2-2; TRBD2 was called by the table and not checked on the DNA. TRBV12-1 is termed a pseudogene. The CDR3 spans 19 residues. CDR3 sequence reads: CASSFAANGLAGGTGELFF. The CDR3 region has the DNA TGTGCCAGCAGCTTTGCAGCTAACGGACTAGCGGGGGGTACCGGGGAGCTGTTTTTT.

The chain has TRBV27 and TRBJ2-1, with 11 bases fitting TRBD2. Germline V gene sequence: CDR1 MNHEY, CDR2 SMNVEV (reference sequence). The CDR3 length is 15 residues. Trimming took 7 bases from V and 10 from J; bases not matched to a gene: 12. The CDR3: CASKPVAGGKWEQFF. DNA of the CDR3: TGTGCCAGCAAACCCGTAGCGGGGGGGAAATGGGAGCAGTTCTTC.

The chain uses TRBV28 and TRBJ2-6; D is possibly TRBD2 (7 bases). The CDR3 is 17 residues long. Germline V lookup: CDR1 MDHEN, CDR2 SYDVKM. The V and J ends lost 2 bases and 0 bases respectively, with 11 bases between them. CDR3 loop: CASSLGGAISGANVLTF. The CDR3 DNA reads as TGTGCCAGCAGTTTAGGGGGGGCCATCTCTGGGGCCAACGTCCTGACTTTC.

The count of this clone is one. The J gene is TRBJ1-2, the V gene TRBV5-1; D perhaps matches TRBD1 (6 bases). V was pared by 4 bases and J by 4 bases, with 14 bases between. CDR1 is SGHRS, CDR2 YFSETQ, per germline. This CDR3 comprises 14 residues. The CDR3 DNA reads TGCGCCAGCAGCCCCGGGACATCGGTCTATGGCTACACCTTC. Amino acid sequence: CASSPGTSVYGYTF.

The rearrangement links TRBV5-4 to TRBJ1-1, with TRBD1 as a possible D gene (5 bases). The CDR3 has 15 amino acids. V lost 3 bases and J lost 0, with 12 bases in between. Germline V CDR1 and CDR2: SGHNT, YYREEE (reference sequence). The CDR3 DNA reads TGTGCCAGCAGCTCTTTGGACACAATGAACACTGAAGCTTTCTTT. Protein sequence: CASSSLDTMNTEAFF.

The table lists this clone with a count of one. This chain connects TRBV3-1 (or the pseudogene TRBV3-2) to TRBJ2-4, with 8 bases that match TRBD1. V was pared by 1 base and J by 11 bases, with 16 bases of the junction left unmatched. In germline, CDR1 is LGHDT, CDR2 YNNKEL (reference sequence). CDR3 length: 17 amino acids. CDR3: CASSQVARGRLSVLQYF. The CDR3 DNA sequence: TGTGCCAGCAGCCAAGTCGCCAGGGGGCGCCTCTCAGTACTTCAGTACTTC.

This clone has only one observation. The genes are TRBV6-4 and TRBJ2-1; 7 nucleotides match TRBD1. CDR1 and CDR2 (germline): MRHNA, SNTAGT. The CDR3 is 15 amino acids. V lost 0 bases and J lost 10; bases outside the gene matches: 9. CDR3 residues: CASSDSGIIQGEQFF. The CDR3 DNA follows: TGTGCCAGCAGTGACTCGGGGATAATACAGGGGGAGCAGTTCTTC.

The rearrangement uses TRBV7-2 and TRBJ1-1; D is unresolved. The germline V gene encodes CDR1 SGHTA and CDR2 FQGNSA. Between the trimmed V and J ends, which lost 1 base and 1 base, there was a span of 22 bases. The CDR3 spans 19 residues. In nucleotides, the CDR3 is TGTGCCAGCAGCTTAGGCGCGGCAGCGCCCCGCACCAAGAACACTGAAGCTTTCTTT. Its protein product is CASSLGAAAPRTKNTEAFF.

This clone was seen ten or more times. The chain joins TRBV15 to TRBJ2-3; TRBD2 matches at 7 bases. Trimming took 1 base from V and 1 from J; bases not matched to a gene: 5. The V gene's germline CDR1 is LNHNV and CDR2 YYDKDF (reference sequence). The CDR3 is 16 residues long. CDR3 protein: CATSRAGGSRTDTQYF. CDR3 sequence (DNA): TGTGCCACCAGCAGAGCGGGGGGATCCCGCACAGATACGCAGTATTTT. Using reference TRBV15 and TRBJ2-3 for the parts outside the CDR3, the full variable domain is DAMVIQNPRYQVTQFGKPVTLSCSQTLNHNVMYWYQQKSSQAPKLLFHYYDKDFNNEADTPDNFQSRRPNTSFCFLDIRSPGLGDTAMYLCATSRAGGSRTDTQYFGPGTRLTVL.

The V call is TRBV6-5, the J call TRBJ2-7; weak D call: TRBD2 (5 bases). V gave up 0 bases and J gave up 3 bases, with 9 bases separating them. Germline-derived CDR1 and CDR2 are MNHEY and SVGAGI. CDR3 length equals 14 residues. CDR3 DNA: TGTGCCAGCAGTTACTCGATGGGGAGCTACGAGCAGTACTTC. Translating gives CASSYSMGSYEQYF.

This chain joins TRBV27 and TRBJ2-1; TRBD2 matches at 7 bases. Losses at the gene ends were 9 bases for V and 6 bases for J; bases not matched to a gene: 5. The germline CDR1 and CDR2 sequences are MNHEY and SMNVEV (reference sequence). This CDR3 region has 12 residues. The CDR3 DNA reads TGTGCCAGTTCCTGGGGGGGCAATGAGCAGTTCTTC. Protein: CASSWGGNEQFF.

The chain recombines TRBV12-3 or TRBV12-4 with TRBJ1-6, with D unresolved. CDR3 length: 12 residues. Trimming took off 7 bases at V and 7 bases at J, with 8 bases between the two ends. In DNA, the CDR3 is TGTGCCAGCAAACCGGGGAATTCACCCCTCCACTTT. Residues: CASKPGNSPLHF.

The V gene is TRBV5-1, the J gene TRBJ1-5; D uncertain. V was shortened by 0 bases and J by 0 bases, with 7 bases between the two germline ends. Germline-derived CDR1 and CDR2 are SGHRS and YFSETQ. The CDR3 totals 15 residues. DNA of the CDR3: TGCGCCAGCAGCTTGGACGGTTATAGCAATCAGCCCCAGCATTTT. It codes for CASSLDGYSNQPQHF.

The rearrangement joins TRBV11-2 to TRBJ2-5; D perhaps matches TRBD1 (6 bases). Trimming cost V 5 bases and J 5 bases, with 15 bases left between them. The CDR3 is 14 amino acids. Germline CDR1 SGHAT, CDR2 FQNNGV. This CDR3 reads CASSSSGVRETQYF. The CDR3 region has the DNA TGTGCCAGCAGCAGTTCAGGGGTTCGGGAGACCCAGTACTTC.

This chain links TRBV3-1 (or the pseudogene TRBV3-2) with TRBJ1-6, with TRBD1 as a possible D gene (5 bases). V dropped 2 bases and J dropped 10 bases, with 15 bases sitting between them. This CDR3 comprises 15 residues. In germline, CDR1 is LGHDT, CDR2 YNNKEL (reference sequence). The CDR3 DNA sequence: TGTGCCAGCAGCCAAACGGCCGTCCCAGGGTCACCCCTCCACTTT. Translating gives CASSQTAVPGSPLHF.

This rearrangement joins TRBV2 to TRBJ2-5; 13 positions agree with TRBD2. Germline values: CDR1 SNHLY, CDR2 FYNNEI. This CDR3 has 13 amino acids. V trimming: 4 bases; J trimming: 10 bases; junction bases outside the gene matches: 3. The CDR3 is CASSGLAGGVQYF. CDR3 in DNA: TGTGCCAGCAGTGGACTAGCGGGGGGTGTCCAGTACTTC.

The V gene is TRBV25-1, the J gene TRBJ1-5; D remains unclear. V shed 3 bases and J shed 0 bases, with 9 bases lying between them. Germline CDR1 is MGHDK and CDR2 is SYGVNS. This CDR3 is 15 amino acids long. The CDR3 is CASSESGFSNQPQHF. CDR3 sequence (DNA): TGTGCCAGCAGTGAGTCGGGGTTTAGCAATCAGCCCCAGCATTTT.

The V call is TRBV28, the J call TRBJ1-5; 8 nucleotides match TRBD1. Germline V gene lookup returns CDR1 MDHEN and CDR2 SYDVKM. The CDR3 totals 14 residues. After removal of 6 bases from V and 5 bases from J, the junction contained 6 bases not matched to a gene. CDR3 residues: CASSRSRGHQPQHF. DNA of the CDR3: TGTGCCAGCAGCCGTAGCAGGGGGCATCAGCCCCAGCATTTT.

The chain couples TRBV4-1 to TRBJ2-5, with 8 bases lining up with TRBD2. The CDR3 spans 16 residues. J gave up 2 bases and V 0 bases, and 5 bases lay outside the gene matches. Germline-derived CDR1 and CDR2 are MGHRA and YSYEKL. CDR3 DNA: TGCGCCAGCAGCCAAGATTCGGGGGGGGCGCAAGAGACCCAGTACTTC. Translating gives CASSQDSGGAQETQYF.